This entry features one TCR beta chain sequence. The antigen is undetermined. This specimen comes from a study of CD8+CD57+ T cells in acquired aplastic anemia. Across the whole study: For CD4+ cells, healthy donors had an average of about 9.9 million reads. Study-wide results and limits: Patients and controls were found to share 25 to 35 CD8+ CDR3 sequences.

Genomic DNA, serving as template, underwent TCR beta VDJ and CDR3 profiling. TCRdb redid the calling of the reads with MiXCR, one entry per CDR3 protein. Of about 210,000 distinct CDR3 sequences in the sample, roughly 35% were seen once. Trimming shortened V by 1 base and J by 6 bases, and 16 bases separated the two germline ends. The CDR3 sequence is 15 residues long. Germline values: CDR1 KGHSH, CDR2 LQKENI. The gene calls are TRBV18 and TRBJ2-7; D is possibly TRBD2 (5 bases). This TCR came from a human donor in good health, serving as a control. Sequenced material: sorted CD4+, CD8+, or CD8+CD57+ T cells (not recorded which) from PBMCs. Here the CDR3 DNA reads TGTGCCAGCTCACCACTTTGGGATATGGCGGGCGAGCAGTACTTC. This gives the protein CASSPLWDMAGEQYF.